The 15 T cell receptor beta chains below come from one sample, sequenced in a study of human T cells and chemical hapten exposure. The time point here: patch test 2, 6 weeks after DPC sensitization. Treatment of the sample: therapeutic diphenylcyclopropenone sensitization with weekly scalp DPC. TCRdb used MiXCR to reprocess the RACE reads, holding one entry per CDR3 protein. This repertoire shows 350,000 to 400,000 distinct CDR3 sequences, under 6.5% found once; its top ten account for 4.5% to 6%. Here the sequenced sample was whole blood, taken in connection with sensitization to the hapten diphenylcyclopropenone (DPC). These TCRs come from a woman under 30 with alopecia areata. Some clones in this sample may be carry-over from other donors' samples.

The sample holds many counts of this clonotype. The V call is TRBV5-6, the J call TRBJ1-6, with D hard to call. The CDR3 has 14 residues. Trimming removed 6 bases from V and 0 bases from J, with 7 bases in between. Germline loops: CDR1 SGHDT, CDR2 YYEEEE. CDR3: CASIQSSYNSPLHF. CDR3 DNA sequence: TGTGCCAGCATCCAGAGCTCCTATAATTCACCCCTCCACTTT.

This chain joins TRBV5-4 and TRBJ2-7, with D maybe TRBD2 (5 bases). V shed 0 bases and J shed 2 bases, with 15 bases lying between them. The CDR3 runs to 16 residues. The germline V gene encodes CDR1 SGHNT and CDR2 YYREEE (reference sequence). CDR3 loop: CASSLALDSSAYEQYF. For the CDR3, the DNA is TGTGCCAGCAGCTTGGCTCTGGACTCCTCCGCCTACGAGCAGTACTTC.

This clonotype was recorded a few times. The chain employs TRBV5-4 and TRBJ2-4, with 7 bases identical to TRBD2. Trimming cost V 3 bases and J 5 bases; bases outside gene matches: 2. Germline V lookup: CDR1 SGHNT, CDR2 YYREEE (reference sequence). This CDR3 has 13 amino acids. CDR3 region: CASSSSGENIQYF. The CDR3 DNA reads TGTGCCAGCAGCTCGAGCGGGGAAAACATTCAGTACTTC.

The chain combines TRBV10-2 with TRBJ2-5; TRBD2 agrees at 7 bases. Trimming took 7 bases from V and 10 from J; bases not matched to a gene: 15. The germline CDR1 and CDR2 sequences are WSHSY and SAAADI. The CDR3 extends over 14 amino acids. This CDR3 reads CASTSPGRGIGQYF. DNA for the CDR3: TGCGCCAGCACCTCCCCGGGGCGGGGGATTGGCCAGTACTTC.

In this sample, this clonotype turned up many times. The CDR3 protein is CSVPMDTPNTEAFF. In DNA, the CDR3 is TGCAGCGTACCTATGGACACTCCGAACACTGAAGCTTTCTTT. The rearrangement joins TRBV29-1 to TRBJ1-1; a weak D match, TRBD1 (5 bases). V shed 6 bases and J shed 1 base, with 15 bases lying between them. The CDR3 is 14 amino acids. Germline V gene lookup returns CDR1 SQVTM and CDR2 ANQGSEA. Complete variable domain (other parts from reference TRBV29-1 and TRBJ1-1): SAVISQKPSRDICQRGTSLTIQCQVDSQVTMMFWYRQQPGQSLTLIATANQGSEATYESGFVIDKFPISRPNLTFSTLTVSNMSPEDSSIYLCSVPMDTPNTEAFFGQGTRLTVV.

The J gene is TRBJ2-3, the V gene TRBV2, with D unclear. Germline V CDR1 and CDR2: SNHLY, FYNNEI. Trimming cost V 7 bases and J 1 base, with 12 bases left between them. This CDR3 comprises 14 residues. The CDR3 nucleotides read TGTGCCAGCACCCCTGAGTCGGGCACAGATACGCAGTATTTT. Translated, it gives CASTPESGTDTQYF.

This clonotype was observed a handful of times. This chain joins TRBV5-1 and TRBJ1-1; a weak D match, TRBD1 (5 bases). CDR1 is SGHRS, CDR2 YFSETQ, per germline. V lost 0 bases and J 1 base, leaving 10 bases between the germline ends. The CDR3 runs to 15 residues. DNA of the CDR3: TGCGCCAGCAGCTTGGAACTTACAGGGAACACTGAAGCTTTCTTT. Translated: CASSLELTGNTEAFF.

This clonotype showed up just a few times. J is TRBJ2-3 and V is TRBV7-2; a weak D match, TRBD2 (5 bases). Per the germline V gene, CDR1 is SGHTA and CDR2 is FQGNSA. V lost 5 bases and J lost 4, with 13 bases in between. The CDR3 sequence is 14 residues long. CDR3 protein: CASSEGMVADTQYF. For the CDR3, the DNA is TGTGCCAGCAGCGAGGGAATGGTCGCAGATACGCAGTATTTT. Variable domain in full (rest from reference TRBV7-2 and TRBJ2-3): GAGVSQSPSNKVTEKGKDVELRCDPISGHTALYWYRQSLGQGLEFLIYFQGNSAPDKSGLPSDRFSAERTGGSVSTLTIQRTQQEDSAVYLCASSEGMVADTQYFGPGTRLTVL.

The table lists this clonotype with many counts. The chain links TRBV9 to TRBJ2-3; D tentatively fits TRBD1 or TRBD2 (5 bases each). Germline CDR1 SGDLS, CDR2 YYNGEE. The CDR3 sequence is 16 residues long. V was pared by 4 bases and J by 2 bases, with 17 bases between. The CDR3 coding sequence is TGTGCCAGCAGCCCGGGGCGAGGCGGTCACACAGATACGCAGTATTTT. It codes for CASSPGRGGHTDTQYF.

The chain employs TRBV6-2 or TRBV6-3 and TRBJ2-2; a possible D gene is TRBD2 (5 bases). The CDR3 totals 14 residues. In germline, CDR1 is MNHEY, CDR2 SVGEGT. V was shortened by 6 bases and J by 2 bases, with 10 bases between the two germline ends. The CDR3: CASRGGGNTGELFF. The CDR3 DNA reads as TGTGCCAGCAGAGGAGGTGGAAACACCGGGGAGCTGTTTTTT.

Concerning this clonotype itself: A clone one base away is much larger, so this may be a read error. The rearrangement joins TRBV4-2 to TRBJ2-7, with 14 bases aligning to TRBD2. The CDR3 extends over 15 amino acids. Germline V CDR1 and CDR2: LGHNA, YNFKEQ. The CDR3 DNA follows: TGTGCCAGCAGCCAAGGACTAGCGGGGGGGGACGAGCGGTACTTC. Protein sequence: CASSQGLAGGDERYF.

This clonotype appeared a few times. The CDR3 is CASSLGQRNTEAFF. CDR3 bases: TGTGCCAGCAGCTTGGGTCAGCGGAACACTGAAGCTTTCTTT. The chain carries TRBV5-6 and TRBJ1-1; D remains ambiguous. The CDR3 has 14 residues. Germline V gives CDR1 SGHDT, CDR2 YYEEEE. Deletions cut 0 bases from V and 1 base from J, with 7 bases between. The complete variable domain, with remaining parts taken from reference TRBV5-6 and TRBJ1-1, reads DAGVTQSPTHLIKTRGQQVTLRCSPKSGHDTVSWYQQALGQGPQFIFQYYEEEERQRGNFPDRFSGHQFPNYSSELNVNALLLGDSALYLCASSLGQRNTEAFFGQGTRLTVV.

V and J are TRBV15 and TRBJ1-5, with D hard to call. The CDR3 contains 12 residues. In germline, CDR1 is LNHNV, CDR2 YYDKDF (reference sequence). Trimming cost V 5 bases and J 6 bases, with 8 bases left between them. CDR3 amino acids: CATSLPFQPQHF. As DNA, the CDR3 is TGTGCCACCAGCCTTCCTTTTCAGCCCCAGCATTTT.

The V gene is TRBV20-1, the J gene TRBJ2-3; D perhaps matches TRBD2 (6 bases). V shed 1 base and J shed 0 bases, with 11 bases lying between them. Germline V CDR1 and CDR2: DFQATT, SNEGSKA (reference sequence). The CDR3 runs 15 residues. CDR3 DNA: TGCAGTGCTAGAGTATGGGACTTTAGCACAGATACGCAGTATTTT. It codes for CSARVWDFSTDTQYF.

This clonotype was detected ten times or more. The rearrangement joins TRBV3-1 to TRBJ1-1; D may be TRBD1 (5 bases). The CDR3 runs 14 residues. V shed 4 bases and J shed 7 bases, with 16 bases lying between them. Germline CDR1 and CDR2: LGHDT and YNNKEL (reference sequence). For the CDR3, the DNA is TGTGCCAGCAGCCTCAGTGGGACGAACGGTGAAGCTTTCTTT. This codes for CASSLSGTNGEAFF.